The 27 T cell receptor beta chains given below trace back to one sample, sequenced in a study of blood T cell repertoires in COVID-19. Data came from immunoSEQ multiplex PCR; TCRdb stores just in-frame clones and leaves some out. The table has 100,000 or so clones, roughly 80% seen once. The sample was peripheral blood. The receptors originated from a man older than 75 with acute or convalescent COVID-19.

There are a few counts of this clone. The chain's CDR3 is CASSVDRSGEQYF. In DNA form, the CDR3 reads TGTGCCAGTAGTGTCGACAGGTCAGGCGAGCAGTACTTC. V usage is TRBV19 and J usage is TRBJ2-7; a possible D gene is TRBD1 (6 bases). The V end was cut by 5 bases, the J end by 6 bases, with 14 bases between. The CDR3 is 13 residues long. Germline CDR1 LNHDA, CDR2 SQIVND (reference sequence).

CDR3 nucleotide sequence: TGTGCCAGCCAGACAGGGGCCTCCTACGAGCAGTACTTC. As protein: CASQTGASYEQYF. The V gene is TRBV12-3 or TRBV12-4, the J gene TRBJ2-7; 8 bases map to TRBD1. J gave up 0 bases and V 8 bases, and 3 bases lay outside the gene matches. The CDR3 sequence is 13 residues long.

V is TRBV28 and J is TRBJ1-1; perhaps TRBD1 as D (6 bases). Trimming shortened V by 4 bases and J by 1 base, and 13 bases separated the two germline ends. The germline V gene encodes CDR1 MDHEN and CDR2 SYDVKM. The CDR3 has 15 residues. CDR3: CASSSGGGGNTEAFF. The CDR3 bases are TGTGCCAGCAGTTCCGGGGGAGGGGGGAACACTGAAGCTTTCTTT.

The chain carries TRBV11-3 and TRBJ2-1, with 7 bases fitting TRBD2. CDR1 and CDR2 (germline): SGHNT, YENEEA. J was trimmed by 6 bases and V by 4 bases; bases with no gene match: 6. The CDR3 totals 14 residues. The chain's CDR3 is CASSSPGRGNEQFF. The CDR3 DNA reads as TGTGCCAGCAGCTCCCCAGGGAGGGGCAATGAGCAGTTCTTC.

The genes are TRBV2 and TRBJ1-5, with a weak D call TRBD1 (5 bases). The length of the CDR3 is 13 residues. V was pared by 10 bases and J by 2 bases, with 12 bases between. The germline gives CDR1 SNHLY, CDR2 FYNNEI. The CDR3 bases are TGTGCCACCAAGGCGGGGGGCAATCAGCCCCAGCATTTT. Translated: CATKAGGNQPQHF. The whole variable domain, filled in from reference TRBV2 and TRBJ1-5, reads EPEVTQTPSHQVTQMGQEVILRCVPISNHLYFYWYRQILGQKVEFLVSFYNNEISEKSEIFDDQFSVERPDGSNFTLKIRSTKLEDSAMYFCATKAGGNQPQHFGDGTRLSIL.

The V gene is TRBV19, the J gene TRBJ2-7; no definite D call. Germline V gene lookup returns CDR1 LNHDA and CDR2 SQIVND (reference sequence). CDR3 length equals 13 residues. V was pared by 3 bases and J by 2 bases, with 8 bases between. The CDR3 loop reads CASSIGVTYEQYF. CDR3 bases: TGTGCCAGTAGTATCGGTGTTACCTACGAGCAGTACTTC.

This chain joins TRBV7-2 and TRBJ2-3, with a possible D match to TRBD2 (6 bases). The V end lost 5 bases, the J end lost 2 bases, and 17 bases lay between the germline ends. The CDR3 spans 16 residues. Germline assignment: CDR1 SGHTA and CDR2 FQGNSA. CDR3 sequence reads: CASSLSLARHTDTQYF. Written as DNA, the CDR3 is TGTGCCAGCAGCCTTTCACTAGCCCGACACACAGATACGCAGTATTTT.

CDR3 nucleotides: TGCGCCAGCGCCCCCGGGACAGTTATCTACGAGCAGTACTTC. Translated, it gives CASAPGTVIYEQYF. The rearrangement links TRBV5-1 to TRBJ2-7, with 7 nucleotides matching TRBD1. V gave up 7 bases and J gave up 3 bases; unmatched junction bases: 10. There are 14 residues in the CDR3. From germline, CDR1 is SGHRS and CDR2 YFSETQ.

V gene TRBV6-1 combines with J gene TRBJ2-1; unclear D gene. Germline assignment: CDR1 MNHNS and CDR2 SASEGT. This CDR3 spans 14 amino acids. V was pared by 2 bases and J by 4 bases, with 9 bases between. CDR3 amino acids: CASSEQLEYNEQFF. The DNA of the CDR3 is TGTGCCAGCAGTGAACAGCTAGAGTACAATGAGCAGTTCTTC.

Here the CDR3 reads CASSVEGGNEKLFF. In DNA form, the CDR3 reads TGTGCCAGCAGCGTAGAAGGGGGAAACGAAAAACTGTTTTTT. The chain uses TRBV9 and TRBJ1-4; D might be TRBD1 (6 bases). The CDR3 consists of 14 residues. Germline lookup yields CDR1 SGDLS and CDR2 YYNGEE. The ends were cut back, 0 bases at V and 8 bases at J, with 11 bases in the middle. Combining the CDR3 with reference TRBV9 and TRBJ1-4 gives the whole variable domain DSGVTQTPKHLITATGQRVTLRCSPRSGDLSVYWYQQSLDQGLQFLIQYYNGEERAKGNILERFSAQQFPDLHSELNLSSLELGDSALYFCASSVEGGNEKLFFGSGTQLSVL.

The chain is built from TRBV5-4 and TRBJ2-7; 7 nucleotides align to TRBD2. The germline V gene has CDR1 SGHNT and CDR2 YYREEE (reference sequence). There are 16 residues in the CDR3. With 4 bases clipped from V and 4 bases from J, the junction kept 14 bases outside the gene matches. CDR3 nucleotides: TGTGCCAGCAGCCCGTGGGGGGGAGTAATGGGTTACGAGCAGTACTTC. Translating gives CASSPWGGVMGYEQYF.

This chain connects TRBV6-6 to TRBJ1-3, with D unresolved. The CDR3 length is 14 residues. From germline, CDR1 is MNHNY and CDR2 SVGAGI (reference sequence). Trimming stripped 5 bases from V and 0 bases from J, with 8 bases between. The CDR3 DNA sequence: TGTGCCAGCAGTGGGGAGGGCTCTGGAAACACCATATATTTT. Amino acids: CASSGEGSGNTIYF.

As regards this clone: At the DNA level, this CDR3 is encoded by other sequences in the same sample as well. V usage is TRBV2 and J usage is TRBJ2-2, with D uncertain. Germline values: CDR1 SNHLY, CDR2 FYNNEI. The V end lost 6 bases, the J end lost 1 base, and 6 bases lay between the germline ends. CDR3 length: 13 residues. The chain's CDR3 is CASSDKNTGELFF. The CDR3 DNA reads TGTGCCAGCAGCGACAAGAACACCGGGGAGCTGTTTTTT.

The chain couples TRBV15 to TRBJ1-5; D gene ambiguous. Germline V gene data show CDR1 as LNHNV and CDR2 as YYDKDF (reference sequence). V was shortened by 7 bases and J by 6 bases, with 16 bases between the two germline ends. This CDR3 is 14 amino acids long. In DNA, the CDR3 is TGTGCCACCACAATGGGCGCAAAAGGTCAGCCCCAGCATTTT. Translation gives CATTMGAKGQPQHF.

The V call is TRBV30, the J call TRBJ2-3, with D maybe TRBD2 (6 bases). The CDR3 covers 12 residues. The germline CDR1 and CDR2 sequences are GTSNPN and SVGIG (reference sequence). Trimming pared 5 bases from V and 7 bases from J, leaving 13 bases between. CDR3 sequence reads: CAWEEGRYTQYF. The CDR3 bases are TGTGCCTGGGAAGAAGGGAGGTATACGCAGTATTTT.

The chain employs TRBV2 and TRBJ2-1, with 9 bases that match TRBD2. Germline lookup yields CDR1 SNHLY and CDR2 FYNNEI. The J segment lost 9 bases and the V segment lost 4 bases, leaving 1 base of the junction unmatched. CDR3 length: 12 residues. The CDR3 region has the DNA TGTGCCAGCAGTGTGACTAGCGGTGAGCAGTTCTTC. It translates to CASSVTSGEQFF.

In its sample, this clone was seen a few times. The genes are TRBV19 and TRBJ1-4, with 7 bases aligning to TRBD1. CDR1 is LNHDA and CDR2 is SQIVND in the germline V gene (reference sequence). There are 14 residues in the CDR3. V trimming: 3 bases; J trimming: 12 bases; junction bases outside the gene matches: 10. CDR3 protein: CASSIDRTRGELFF. CDR3 nucleotide sequence: TGTGCCAGTAGTATCGACAGGACCAGGGGGGAACTGTTTTTT.

The chain uses TRBV5-1 and TRBJ1-2; TRBD1 matches at 8 bases. Trimming took 4 bases from V and 0 from J; bases not matched to a gene: 2. Germline loops: CDR1 SGHRS, CDR2 YFSETQ. The CDR3 is 14 residues long. This CDR3 is CASSTGGANYGYTF. The CDR3 DNA follows: TGCGCCAGCAGCACAGGGGGAGCTAACTATGGCTACACCTTC.

The chain uses TRBV6-4 and TRBJ2-2, with D possibly TRBD1 on 6 matching bases. CDR1 is MRHNA, CDR2 SNTAGT, per germline. The CDR3 runs 15 residues. Trimming left V 0 bases short and J 6 bases short, with 11 bases between. The CDR3 region has the DNA TGTGCCAGCAGTGACTCTCCAGGGGAACCCGGGGAGCTGTTTTTT. It translates to CASSDSPGEPGELFF.

The chain uses TRBV3-1 (or the pseudogene TRBV3-2) and TRBJ1-3, with TRBD1 matching over 10 bases. V trimming: 3 bases; J trimming: 0 bases; junction bases outside the gene matches: 5. Germline CDR1 LGHDT, CDR2 YNNKEL (reference sequence). This CDR3 has 17 amino acids. The chain's CDR3 is CASSHGTGEFSGNTIYF. The CDR3 DNA follows: TGTGCCAGCAGCCACGGGACAGGGGAGTTCTCTGGAAACACCATATATTTT.

CDR3 DNA: TGCACCAGCAGCCTTAAACCGGGCCTAGCGGGACTCTCCTACGAGCAGTACTTC. Its translation: CTSSLKPGLAGLSYEQYF. This chain joins TRBV1 and TRBJ2-7; the table's D call, TRBD2, was not checked against the DNA. TRBV1 is recorded as a pseudogene. The CDR3 extends over 18 amino acids.

The chain uses TRBV25-1 and TRBJ1-1; D is possibly TRBD1 (6 bases). The CDR3 is 13 amino acids. The germline V and J ends were trimmed by 6 bases and 6 bases, with 14 bases remaining between them. Looked up from germline, CDR1 is MGHDK and CDR2 is SYGVNS. The CDR3 loop is CASSRQGFAEAFF. In DNA, the CDR3 is TGTGCCAGCAGCCGCCAGGGGTTTGCTGAAGCTTTCTTT.

This clone was counted many times. The gene calls are TRBV10-3 and TRBJ2-5, with D possibly being TRBD2 (6 bases). The V and J ends lost 7 bases and 1 base respectively, with 13 bases between them. This CDR3 spans 14 amino acids. Germline V gene lookup returns CDR1 ENHRY and CDR2 SYGVKD. The DNA for the CDR3 is TGTGCCATCAACGACCCGGGACTCCAAGAGACCCAGTACTTC. Translated, it gives CAINDPGLQETQYF.

As regards this clone: Additional DNA sequences in this sample encode the identical CDR3. This chain links TRBV5-1 with TRBJ2-2; TRBD1 matches 8 bases. With V trimmed by 3 bases and J by 0 bases, 4 bases remained unmatched. Germline CDR1 and CDR2: SGHRS and YFSETQ. The CDR3 is 16 residues long. CDR3 amino acids: CASSSSGQANTGELFF. The CDR3 DNA reads as TGCGCCAGCAGCTCATCGGGACAGGCGAACACCGGGGAGCTGTTTTTT.

This rearrangement joins TRBV2 to TRBJ2-5; 7 positions agree with TRBD2. With V trimmed by 10 bases and J by 2 bases, 7 bases remained unmatched. This CDR3 is 13 amino acids long. CDR1 and CDR2 from the germline V gene are SNHLY and FYNNEI. In nucleotides, the CDR3 is TGTGCCACCCATAGCGGGTTTCAAGAGACCCAGTACTTC. Protein product: CATHSGFQETQYF.

A few counts support this clone. The genes are TRBV27 and TRBJ2-7; a weak D match, TRBD2 (6 bases). The CDR3 runs to 14 residues. Germline V lookup: CDR1 MNHEY, CDR2 SMNVEV (reference sequence). The V end lost 8 bases, the J end lost 1 base, and 15 bases lay between the germline ends. The CDR3 bases are TGTGCCAGCCGACAGCTAGCGCCTTCCTACGAGCAGTACTTC. Translation gives CASRQLAPSYEQYF.

This sequence joins TRBV28 and TRBJ1-1, with no clear D. V lost 3 bases and J 4 bases, leaving 9 bases between the germline ends. This CDR3 contains 13 residues. The germline gives CDR1 MDHEN, CDR2 SYDVKM. The CDR3 DNA sequence: TGTGCCAGCAGTTTCCCCGGTGGCACTGAAGCTTTCTTT. This encodes CASSFPGGTEAFF.